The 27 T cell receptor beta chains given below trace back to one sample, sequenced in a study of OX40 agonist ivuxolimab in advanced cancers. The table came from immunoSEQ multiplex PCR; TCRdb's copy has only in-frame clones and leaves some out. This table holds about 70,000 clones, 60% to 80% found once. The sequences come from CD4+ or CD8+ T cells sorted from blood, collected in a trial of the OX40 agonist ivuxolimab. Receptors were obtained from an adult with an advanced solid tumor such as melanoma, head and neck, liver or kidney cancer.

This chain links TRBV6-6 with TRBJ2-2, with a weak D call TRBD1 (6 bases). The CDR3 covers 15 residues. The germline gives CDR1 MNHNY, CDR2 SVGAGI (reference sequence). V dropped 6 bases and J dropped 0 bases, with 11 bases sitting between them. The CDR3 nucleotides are TGTGCCAGCAGGCGACAGGCGACGAACACCGGGGAGCTGTTTTTT. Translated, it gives CASRRQATNTGELFF.

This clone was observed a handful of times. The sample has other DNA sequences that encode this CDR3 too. Written as DNA, the CDR3 is TGCGCCAGCAGACGACAGGGGGCGGTCACTGAAGCTTTCTTT. Translating it yields CASRRQGAVTEAFF. This chain links TRBV5-1 with TRBJ1-1, with 10 bases aligning to TRBD1. Per the germline V gene, CDR1 is SGHRS and CDR2 is YFSETQ. The CDR3 totals 14 residues. Losses at the gene ends were 5 bases for V and 4 bases for J; bases not matched to a gene: 5.

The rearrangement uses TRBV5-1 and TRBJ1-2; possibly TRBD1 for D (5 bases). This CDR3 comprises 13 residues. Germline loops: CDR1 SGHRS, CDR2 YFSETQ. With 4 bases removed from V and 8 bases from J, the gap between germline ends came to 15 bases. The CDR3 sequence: CASSRQNRNGYTF. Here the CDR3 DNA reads TGCGCCAGCAGCCGGCAGAACAGGAACGGCTACACCTTC.

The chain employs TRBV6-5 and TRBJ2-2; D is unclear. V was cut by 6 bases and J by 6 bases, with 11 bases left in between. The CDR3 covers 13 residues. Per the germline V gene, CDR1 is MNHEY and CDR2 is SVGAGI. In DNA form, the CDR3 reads TGTGCCAGCAGCCTCGTGGACGCCGGGGAGCTGTTTTTT. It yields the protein CASSLVDAGELFF.

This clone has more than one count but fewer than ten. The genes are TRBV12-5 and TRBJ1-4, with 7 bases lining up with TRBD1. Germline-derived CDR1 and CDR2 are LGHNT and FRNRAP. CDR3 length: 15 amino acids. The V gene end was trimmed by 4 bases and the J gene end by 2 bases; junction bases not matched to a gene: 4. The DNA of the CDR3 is TGTGCTAGTGGTTACAGGGGTGGCACTAATGAAAAACTGTTTTTT. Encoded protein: CASGYRGGTNEKLFF. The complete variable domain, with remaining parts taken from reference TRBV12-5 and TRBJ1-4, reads DARVTQTPRHKVTEMGQEVTMRCQPILGHNTVFWYRQTMMQGLELLAYFRNRAPLDDSGMPKDRFSAEMPDATLATLKIQPSEPRDSAVYFCASGYRGGTNEKLFFGSGTQLSVL.

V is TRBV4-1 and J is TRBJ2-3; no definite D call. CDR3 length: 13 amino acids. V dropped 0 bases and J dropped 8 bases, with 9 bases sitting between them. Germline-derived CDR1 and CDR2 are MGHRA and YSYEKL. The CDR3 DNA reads TGCGCCAGCAGCCAAGACGAGGAGCTTACGCAGTATTTT. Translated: CASSQDEELTQYF.

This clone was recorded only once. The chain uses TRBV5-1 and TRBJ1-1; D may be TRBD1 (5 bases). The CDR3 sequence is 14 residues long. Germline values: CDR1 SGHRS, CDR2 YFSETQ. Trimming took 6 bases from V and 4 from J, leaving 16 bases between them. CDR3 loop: CASTKDGRGTEAFF. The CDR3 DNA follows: TGCGCCAGCACCAAGGACGGGAGGGGCACTGAAGCTTTCTTT.

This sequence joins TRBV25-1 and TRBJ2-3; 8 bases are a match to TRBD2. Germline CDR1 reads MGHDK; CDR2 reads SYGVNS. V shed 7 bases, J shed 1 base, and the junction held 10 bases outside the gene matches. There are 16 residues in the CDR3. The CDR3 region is CASKGGGYNRTDTQYF. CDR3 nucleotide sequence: TGTGCCAGCAAAGGCGGGGGGTATAACCGCACAGATACGCAGTATTTT.

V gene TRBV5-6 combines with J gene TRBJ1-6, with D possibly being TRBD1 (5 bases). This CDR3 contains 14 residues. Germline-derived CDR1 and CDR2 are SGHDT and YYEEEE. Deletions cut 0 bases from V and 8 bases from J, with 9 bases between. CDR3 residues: CASSLGQRDSPLHF. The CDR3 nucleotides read TGTGCCAGCAGCTTGGGACAGAGAGATTCACCCCTCCACTTT.

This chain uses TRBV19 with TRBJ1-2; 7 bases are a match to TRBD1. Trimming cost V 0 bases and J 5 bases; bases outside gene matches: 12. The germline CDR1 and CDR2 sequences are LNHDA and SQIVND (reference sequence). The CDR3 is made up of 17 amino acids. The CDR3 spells CASSIDRMGQLSYGYTF. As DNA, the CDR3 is TGTGCCAGTAGTATAGATCGTATGGGACAGCTATCGTATGGCTACACCTTC.

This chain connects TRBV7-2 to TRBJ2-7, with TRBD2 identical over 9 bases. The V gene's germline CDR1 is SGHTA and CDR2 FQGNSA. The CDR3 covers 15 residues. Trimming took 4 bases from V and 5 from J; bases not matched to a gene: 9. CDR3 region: CASSSRAGGPHEQYF. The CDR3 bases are TGTGCCAGCAGCTCGCGGGCGGGAGGGCCCCACGAGCAGTACTTC.

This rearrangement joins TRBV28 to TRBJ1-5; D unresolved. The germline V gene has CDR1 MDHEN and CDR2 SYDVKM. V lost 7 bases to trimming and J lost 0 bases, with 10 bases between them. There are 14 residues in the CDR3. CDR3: CASKVDYSNQPQHF. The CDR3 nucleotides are TGTGCCAGCAAGGTCGACTATAGCAATCAGCCCCAGCATTTT. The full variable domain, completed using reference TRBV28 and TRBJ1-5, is DVKVTQSSRYLVKRTGEKVFLECVQDMDHENMFWYRQDPGLGLRLIYFSYDVKMKEKGDIPEGYSVSREKKERFSLILESASTNQTSMYLCASKVDYSNQPQHFGDGTRLSIL.

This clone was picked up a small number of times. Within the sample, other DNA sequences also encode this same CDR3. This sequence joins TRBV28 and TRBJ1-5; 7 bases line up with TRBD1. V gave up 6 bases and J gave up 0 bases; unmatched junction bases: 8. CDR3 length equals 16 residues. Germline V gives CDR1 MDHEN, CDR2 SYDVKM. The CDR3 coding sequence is TGTGCCAGCAGACTAGGGACAGCCTATAGCAATCAGCCCCAGCATTTT. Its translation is CASRLGTAYSNQPQHF.

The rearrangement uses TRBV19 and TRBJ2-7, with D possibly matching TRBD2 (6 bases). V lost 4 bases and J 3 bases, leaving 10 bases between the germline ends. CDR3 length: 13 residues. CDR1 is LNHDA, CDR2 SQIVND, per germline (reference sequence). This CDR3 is CASSRGTFYEQYF. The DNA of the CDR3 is TGTGCCAGTAGTAGGGGGACTTTCTACGAGCAGTACTTC.

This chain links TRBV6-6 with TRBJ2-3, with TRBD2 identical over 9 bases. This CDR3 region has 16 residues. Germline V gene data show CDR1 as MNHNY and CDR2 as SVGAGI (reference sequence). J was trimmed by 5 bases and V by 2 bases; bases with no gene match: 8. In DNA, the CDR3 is TGTGCCAGCAGTTACGATCGGCGGGGGGGCGGAGATACGCAGTATTTT. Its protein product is CASSYDRRGGGDTQYF.

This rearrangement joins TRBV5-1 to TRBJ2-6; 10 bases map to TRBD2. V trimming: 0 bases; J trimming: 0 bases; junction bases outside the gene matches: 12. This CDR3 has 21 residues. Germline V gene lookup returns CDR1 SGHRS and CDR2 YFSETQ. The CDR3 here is CASSLVSSGSGVSSGANVLTF. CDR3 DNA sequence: TGCGCCAGCAGCTTGGTCTCTAGCGGGAGCGGAGTAAGCTCTGGGGCCAACGTCCTGACTTTC.

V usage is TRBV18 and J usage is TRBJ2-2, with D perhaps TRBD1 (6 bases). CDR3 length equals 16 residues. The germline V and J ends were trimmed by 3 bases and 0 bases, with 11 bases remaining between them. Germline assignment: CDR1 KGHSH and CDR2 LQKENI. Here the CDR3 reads CASSPLGHPNTGELFF. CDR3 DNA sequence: TGTGCCAGCTCACCCCTGGGACACCCGAACACCGGGGAGCTGTTTTTT.

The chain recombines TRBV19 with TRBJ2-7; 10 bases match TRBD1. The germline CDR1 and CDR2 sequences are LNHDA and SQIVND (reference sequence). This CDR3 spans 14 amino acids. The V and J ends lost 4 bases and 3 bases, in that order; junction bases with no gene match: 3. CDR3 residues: CASSTRTGGYEQYF. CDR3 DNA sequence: TGTGCCAGTAGTACTCGGACAGGGGGCTACGAGCAGTACTTC.

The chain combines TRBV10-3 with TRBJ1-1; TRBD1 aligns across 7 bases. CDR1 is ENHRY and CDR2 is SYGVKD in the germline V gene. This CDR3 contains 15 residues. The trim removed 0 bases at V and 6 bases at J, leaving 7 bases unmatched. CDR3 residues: CAISESAGGPAEAFF. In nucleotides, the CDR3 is TGTGCCATCAGTGAGTCGGCAGGGGGGCCCGCTGAAGCTTTCTTT.

CDR3 loop: CASSTRDRLYEQYF. The CDR3 DNA follows: TGTGCCAGCAGTACCAGGGACAGGCTCTACGAGCAGTACTTC. The chain combines TRBV25-1 with TRBJ2-7, with 8 bases that match TRBD1. This CDR3 is 14 amino acids long. The germline V gene has CDR1 MGHDK and CDR2 SYGVNS. Trimming took 5 bases from V and 3 from J; bases not matched to a gene: 6.

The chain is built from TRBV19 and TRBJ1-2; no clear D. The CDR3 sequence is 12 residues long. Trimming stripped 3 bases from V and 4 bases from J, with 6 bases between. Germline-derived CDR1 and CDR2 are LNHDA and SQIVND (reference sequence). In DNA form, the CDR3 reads TGTGCCAGTAGTATCAGCCTCTATGGCTACACCTTC. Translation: CASSISLYGYTF.

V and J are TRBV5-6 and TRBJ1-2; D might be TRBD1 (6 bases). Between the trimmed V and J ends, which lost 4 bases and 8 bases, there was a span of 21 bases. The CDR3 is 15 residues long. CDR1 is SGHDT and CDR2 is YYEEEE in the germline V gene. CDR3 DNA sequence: TGTGCCAGCAGCGCCTGGACAGCTGAGTTGGAGGGCTACACCTTC. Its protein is CASSAWTAELEGYTF.

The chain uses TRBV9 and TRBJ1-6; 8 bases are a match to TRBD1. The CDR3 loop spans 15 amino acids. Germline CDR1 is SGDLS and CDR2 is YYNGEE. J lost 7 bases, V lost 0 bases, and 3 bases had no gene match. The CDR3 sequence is CASSVGRDRNSPLHF. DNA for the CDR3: TGTGCCAGCAGCGTAGGCCGGGACAGGAATTCACCCCTCCACTTT. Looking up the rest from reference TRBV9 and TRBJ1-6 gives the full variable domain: DSGVTQTPKHLITATGQRVTLRCSPRSGDLSVYWYQQSLDQGLQFLIQYYNGEERAKGNILERFSAQQFPDLHSELNLSSLELGDSALYFCASSVGRDRNSPLHFGNGTRLTVT.

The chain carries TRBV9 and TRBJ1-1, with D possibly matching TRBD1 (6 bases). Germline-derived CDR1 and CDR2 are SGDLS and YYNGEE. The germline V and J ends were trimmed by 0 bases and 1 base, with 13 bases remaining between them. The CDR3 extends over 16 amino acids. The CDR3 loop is CASSVGTGRKNTEAFF. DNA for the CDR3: TGTGCCAGCAGCGTAGGAACAGGGCGAAAGAACACTGAAGCTTTCTTT.

The CDR3 is CASSSLDGLYGYTF. Here the CDR3 DNA reads TGTGCCAGCAGCTCCCTCGATGGTCTCTATGGCTACACCTTC. The chain has TRBV7-2 and TRBJ1-2; D remains unclear. Germline V gene sequence: CDR1 SGHTA, CDR2 FQGNSA. The CDR3 has 14 residues. V was pared by 4 bases and J by 4 bases, with 13 bases between.

The CDR3 DNA reads TGTGCCAGCAGCTCCCAGGGGGGGCCGAACACCGGGGAGCTGTTTTTT. It codes for CASSSQGGPNTGELFF. The chain has TRBV7-9 and TRBJ2-2, with D perhaps being TRBD1 or TRBD2 (7 bases each). The germline V gene encodes CDR1 SEHNR and CDR2 FQNEAQ (reference sequence). This CDR3 region has 16 residues. V dropped 4 bases and J dropped 0 bases, with 12 bases sitting between them.

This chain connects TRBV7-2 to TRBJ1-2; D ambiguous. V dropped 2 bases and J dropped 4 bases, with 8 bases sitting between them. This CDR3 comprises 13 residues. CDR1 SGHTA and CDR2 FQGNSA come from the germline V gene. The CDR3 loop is CASSLTRFYGYTF. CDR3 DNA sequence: TGTGCCAGCAGCTTAACACGGTTCTATGGCTACACCTTC.